This passage covers 8 T cell receptor beta chains from one sample sequenced in a study of OX40 agonist ivuxolimab in advanced cancers. Using immunoSEQ multiplex PCR, the repertoire was profiled, and TCRdb retains in-frame clones only, with some absent. The sample has tens of thousands of clones; about 87% are singletons. Specimen: CD4+ or CD8+ T cells sorted from blood, collected in a trial of the OX40 agonist ivuxolimab. All receptors come from an adult with an advanced solid tumor such as melanoma, head and neck, liver or kidney cancer.

J is TRBJ1-2 and V is TRBV30; 7 nucleotides match TRBD1. This CDR3 has 13 amino acids. Looked up from germline, CDR1 is GTSNPN and CDR2 is SVGIG (reference sequence). J was trimmed by 5 bases and V by 6 bases; bases with no gene match: 9. The CDR3 region has the DNA TGTGCCTGTCAGAGGGGGCAAGGATATGGCTACACCTTC. The encoded protein is CACQRGQGYGYTF.

This chain joins TRBV4-1 and TRBJ2-3; D not resolved. The CDR3 totals 17 residues. Trimming left V 1 base short and J 2 bases short, with 16 bases between. Germline assignment: CDR1 MGHRA and CDR2 YSYEKL. In DNA, the CDR3 is TGCGCCAGCAGCCAAGCAGGTCCGACGGATGTCACAGATACGCAGTATTTT. Translating it yields CASSQAGPTDVTDTQYF.

The DNA for the CDR3 is TGCGCCAGCAGCTTAGGGTCCACCGGGGAGCTGTTTTTT. This codes for CASSLGSTGELFF. The chain uses TRBV5-1 and TRBJ2-2, with D unresolved. The germline V gene encodes CDR1 SGHRS and CDR2 YFSETQ. Between the trimmed V and J ends, which lost 2 bases and 4 bases, there was a span of 6 bases. The CDR3 sequence is 13 residues long.

V is TRBV2 and J is TRBJ1-3; perhaps TRBD1 as D (6 bases). Germline values: CDR1 SNHLY, CDR2 FYNNEI. V was trimmed by 4 bases and J by 4 bases, leaving 14 bases between them. The CDR3 contains 15 residues. CDR3 sequence reads: CASSGPGAGGNTIYF. The CDR3, as DNA: TGTGCCAGCAGTGGCCCGGGGGCGGGAGGAAACACCATATATTTT.

The chain links TRBV7-3 to TRBJ1-1; D uncertain. This CDR3 has 13 amino acids. V was pared by 0 bases and J by 3 bases, with 5 bases between. Germline assignment: CDR1 SGHTA and CDR2 FQGTGA. DNA for the CDR3: TGTGCCAGCAGCTTAACGAGGGACACTGAAGCTTTCTTT. It specifies CASSLTRDTEAFF.

The genes are TRBV7-9 and TRBJ2-7; D possibly corresponds to TRBD2 (5 bases). CDR1 is SEHNR and CDR2 is FQNEAQ in the germline V gene (reference sequence). V was pared by 8 bases and J by 3 bases, with 11 bases between. The CDR3 spans 12 residues. The CDR3 protein is CASSQRDYEQYF. The CDR3 DNA is TGTGCCAGCTCCCAGAGGGACTACGAGCAGTACTTC.

This clone showed up just a few times. V and J are TRBV6-5 and TRBJ1-1, with D possibly being TRBD1 (6 bases). The CDR3 is 15 amino acids. Germline V CDR1 and CDR2: MNHEY, SVGAGI. V gave up 6 bases and J gave up 4 bases, with 18 bases separating them. DNA for the CDR3: TGTGCCAGCAGCCTTGACAGGCTGAGGGGCACTGAAGCTTTCTTT. It translates to CASSLDRLRGTEAFF.

The chain links TRBV5-1 to TRBJ2-2; D unclear. Trimming took off 4 bases at V and 8 bases at J, with 15 bases between the two ends. CDR1 is SGHRS, CDR2 YFSETQ, per germline. This CDR3 is 14 amino acids long. The CDR3 here is CASSLTSFEGELFF. CDR3 sequence (DNA): TGCGCCAGCAGCCTAACCTCCTTTGAAGGGGAGCTGTTTTTT.